The 24 T cell receptor beta chains reported below all come from one sample, sequenced in a study of T cells in Graves' hyperthyroidism and ophthalmopathy. Template material for amplifying TCR beta CDR3 regions consisted of RNA transcripts. Carried out on the TCR CDR3, a first-round RT-PCR used the HTBI primer set. One entry per CDR3 protein, called by TCRdb with MiXCR from the multiplex PCR reads. The sample has around 300,000 distinct CDR3 sequences; 20% to 25% are singletons. The sequenced sample was blood. The receptor set was obtained from a man younger than 40 with Graves' ophthalmopathy.

J is TRBJ2-7 and V is TRBV20-1; 9 bases align to TRBD1. The length of the CDR3 is 13 residues. Germline lookup yields CDR1 DFQATT and CDR2 SNEGSKA (reference sequence). With V trimmed by 6 bases and J by 3 bases, 6 bases remained unmatched. CDR3 loop: CSAGTGKVYEQYF. CDR3 bases: TGCAGTGCCGGGACAGGGAAGGTCTACGAGCAGTACTTC.

This clonotype was counted a few times. J is TRBJ2-5 and V is TRBV5-1; 7 bases agree with TRBD2. The CDR3 totals 15 residues. Per the germline V gene, CDR1 is SGHRS and CDR2 is YFSETQ. Trimming at V came to 4 bases and at J to 2 bases, leaving 8 bases not matched to a gene. The CDR3 is CASSPGGGTQETQYF. In nucleotides, the CDR3 is TGCGCCAGCAGCCCCGGGGGAGGGACGCAAGAGACCCAGTACTTC.

The table lists this clonotype with a few counts. The V call is TRBV14, the J call TRBJ2-2; 9 positions match TRBD2. The J segment lost 1 base and the V segment lost 6 bases, leaving 6 bases of the junction unmatched. Germline values: CDR1 SGHDN, CDR2 FVKESK. CDR3 length equals 16 residues. In DNA form, the CDR3 reads TGTGCCAGCAGGAGGACAGCGGGAGGGAACACCGGGGAGCTGTTTTTT. It encodes CASRRTAGGNTGELFF.

The table lists this clonotype with many counts. Written as DNA, the CDR3 is TGTGCCAGCAGCTTAGCGCACGGCAATCAGCCCCAGCATTTT. Its translation is CASSLAHGNQPQHF. The chain has TRBV7-9 and TRBJ1-5; D ambiguous. V was cut by 0 bases and J by 2 bases, with 5 bases left in between. CDR3 length equals 14 residues. Germline values: CDR1 SEHNR, CDR2 FQNEAQ (reference sequence).

V is TRBV7-8 and J is TRBJ2-2; no firm D call. The V gene's germline CDR1 is SGHVS and CDR2 FQNEAQ. V was trimmed by 7 bases and J by 2 bases, leaving 17 bases between them. The CDR3 has 16 residues. CDR3 nucleotides: TGTGCCAGCACCAATACGGGTCCCACTAACACCGGGGAGCTGTTTTTT. Protein product: CASTNTGPTNTGELFF.

J is TRBJ2-3 and V is TRBV30; a possible D gene is TRBD2 (6 bases). V lost 3 bases to trimming and J lost 3 bases, with 16 bases between them. Germline loops: CDR1 GTSNPN, CDR2 SVGIG (reference sequence). CDR3 length: 15 amino acids. CDR3 in DNA: TGTGCCTGGAGCTCATCAGGGACTCTTACAGATACGCAGTATTTT. Translating it yields CAWSSSGTLTDTQYF.

In this sample, this clonotype turned up a few times. The rearrangement links TRBV30 to TRBJ2-5; TRBD2 aligns across 12 bases. The CDR3 is made up of 14 amino acids. The germline V gene encodes CDR1 GTSNPN and CDR2 SVGIG (reference sequence). V shed 3 bases and J 5 bases; nucleotides not matched to a gene: 4. CDR3 in amino acids: CAWRASGRAETQYF. CDR3 sequence (DNA): TGTGCCTGGAGAGCTAGCGGGAGGGCCGAGACCCAGTACTTC. Complete variable domain (other parts from reference TRBV30 and TRBJ2-5): SQTIHQWPATLVQPVGSPLSLECTVEGTSNPNLYWYRQAAGRGLQLLFYSVGIGQISSEVPQNLSASRPQDRQFILSSKKLLLSDSGFYLCAWRASGRAETQYFGPGTRLLVL.

This clonotype was recorded only once. The V and J genes are TRBV11-3 and TRBJ2-1; 15 nucleotides line up with TRBD2. This CDR3 is 17 amino acids long. Germline values: CDR1 SGHNT, CDR2 YENEEA. Unmatched junction bases numbered 10, after V lost 4 bases and J lost 9 bases. CDR3 DNA sequence: TGTGCCAGCAGCTCCTACCCCGGGACTAGCGGGAGGTCTGAGCAGTTCTTC. This encodes CASSSYPGTSGRSEQFF.

Of note for this clonotype: Its ends do not fully match the called genes, so a read error is possible. The chain employs TRBV5-1 and TRBJ1-2; D is possibly TRBD1 (6 bases). The germline V gene has CDR1 SGHRS and CDR2 YFSETQ. This CDR3 is built from 13 residues. The CDR3 DNA reads as TGCGCCAGCAGCTTTTCAGGGGCGGAGAAGGTGGCCTTC. It encodes CASSFSGAEKVAF.

The rearrangement joins TRBV13 to TRBJ2-7; D is undetermined. The CDR3 is 18 residues long. In germline, CDR1 is PRHDT, CDR2 FYEKMQ (reference sequence). V was clipped by 2 bases and J by 4 bases, with 24 bases between them. Written as DNA, the CDR3 is TGTGCCAGCAGCTTATTTTTGGTTTTCTCCGTCACCGAATACGAGCAGTACTTC. It specifies CASSLFLVFSVTEYEQYF.

This clonotype showed up just a few times. The chain carries TRBV5-1 and TRBJ2-3; TRBD2 is a possible D gene (6 bases). V gave up 4 bases and J gave up 0 bases, with 18 bases separating them. The CDR3 totals 17 residues. Germline V lookup: CDR1 SGHRS, CDR2 YFSETQ. CDR3 amino acids: CASSRTTRKSSTDTQYF. In nucleotides, the CDR3 is TGCGCCAGCAGCCGGACTACCCGGAAGTCTAGCACAGATACGCAGTATTTT.

This chain uses TRBV28 with TRBJ2-7, with TRBD2 matching over 10 bases. The germline gives CDR1 MDHEN, CDR2 SYDVKM. V shed 3 bases, J shed 3 bases, and the junction held 2 bases outside the gene matches. The CDR3 sequence is 14 residues long. In nucleotides, the CDR3 is TGTGCCAGCAGTTTTCGACTAGCGGGCTACGAGCAGTACTTC. This encodes CASSFRLAGYEQYF. The variable domain in full, with the rest retrieved from reference TRBV28 and TRBJ2-7, is DVKVTQSSRYLVKRTGEKVFLECVQDMDHENMFWYRQDPGLGLRLIYFSYDVKMKEKGDIPEGYSVSREKKERFSLILESASTNQTSMYLCASSFRLAGYEQYFGPGTRLTVT.

CDR3 bases: TGTGCCAGCAGTTACAGGGCCGCGAACTATGGCTACACCTTC. Its protein product is CASSYRAANYGYTF. This chain joins TRBV6-4 and TRBJ1-2; D might be TRBD1 (6 bases). Trimming pared 5 bases from V and 2 bases from J, leaving 12 bases between. CDR3 length: 14 amino acids. From germline, CDR1 is MRHNA and CDR2 SNTAGT.

The genes are TRBV5-1 and TRBJ2-2; TRBD1 aligns across 8 bases. V shed 4 bases, J shed 5 bases, and the junction held 10 bases outside the gene matches. Germline loops: CDR1 SGHRS, CDR2 YFSETQ. The CDR3 sequence is 16 residues long. The CDR3 loop is CASSAEYRGRTGELFF. For the CDR3, the DNA is TGCGCCAGCAGCGCCGAGTACAGGGGGAGAACCGGGGAGCTGTTTTTT.

This clonotype appeared a few times. The chain joins TRBV9 to TRBJ2-3, with a possible D match to TRBD1 (5 bases). Looked up from germline, CDR1 is SGDLS and CDR2 is YYNGEE. The length of the CDR3 is 14 residues. Trimming took 2 bases from V and 1 from J, leaving 8 bases between them. Here the CDR3 reads CASSVQTGTDTQYF. The CDR3, as DNA: TGTGCCAGCAGCGTGCAGACAGGCACAGATACGCAGTATTTT. The whole variable domain, remainder taken from reference TRBV9 and TRBJ2-3, is DSGVTQTPKHLITATGQRVTLRCSPRSGDLSVYWYQQSLDQGLQFLIQYYNGEERAKGNILERFSAQQFPDLHSELNLSSLELGDSALYFCASSVQTGTDTQYFGPGTRLTVL.

This clonotype was counted at least ten times. The chain links TRBV5-1 to TRBJ2-5; 7 bases align to TRBD1. The V and J ends lost 0 bases and 2 bases, in that order; junction bases with no gene match: 4. CDR1 and CDR2 (germline): SGHRS, YFSETQ. The CDR3 has 15 residues. As DNA, the CDR3 is TGCGCCAGCAGCTTGGGAGGGGACAGTCAAGAGACCCAGTACTTC. Protein sequence: CASSLGGDSQETQYF.

This clonotype was recorded many times. The chain employs TRBV24-1 and TRBJ2-1; D not resolved. The CDR3 is 18 residues long. Germline CDR1 and CDR2: KGHDR and SFDVKD. V was cut by 5 bases and J by 7 bases, with 26 bases left in between. CDR3 sequence (DNA): TGTGCCACCAGTGTAAGGTGGGCCGCCGGTACTTACAATAATGAGCAGTTCTTC. This encodes CATSVRWAAGTYNNEQFF.

The gene calls are TRBV9 and TRBJ2-2; D is unclear. Trimming stripped 0 bases from V and 3 bases from J, with 12 bases between. The germline CDR1 and CDR2 sequences are SGDLS and YYNGEE. There are 16 residues in the CDR3. DNA of the CDR3: TGTGCCAGCAGCGTAGAAAGTGGGTATGACACCGGGGAGCTGTTTTTT. It translates to CASSVESGYDTGELFF.

CDR3 residues: CASSLSPGTGDTEAFF. The DNA of the CDR3 is TGTGCCAGCAGTTTATCTCCCGGGACAGGGGACACTGAAGCTTTCTTT. This chain links TRBV27 with TRBJ1-1; 10 bases line up with TRBD1. Germline V lookup: CDR1 MNHEY, CDR2 SMNVEV (reference sequence). V lost 0 bases to trimming and J lost 3 bases; unmatched junction nucleotides: 4. This CDR3 is built from 16 residues.

This chain connects TRBV6-1 to TRBJ2-2; 7 bases align to TRBD1. Germline values: CDR1 MNHNS, CDR2 SASEGT. There are 16 residues in the CDR3. V lost 6 bases, J lost 6 bases, and 13 bases stayed unmatched. CDR3 DNA: TGTGCCAGCAGGGAACGTATGACAGGGTTCGCCGGGGAGCTGTTTTTT. This codes for CASRERMTGFAGELFF.

This clonotype showed up many times. The chain's CDR3 is CATRGQGKETQYF. The CDR3 DNA is TGTGCCACCAGAGGACAGGGGAAAGAGACCCAGTACTTC. This chain uses TRBV24-1 with TRBJ2-5; 9 positions match TRBD1. CDR1 is KGHDR, CDR2 SFDVKD, per germline. The CDR3 contains 13 residues. The V gene end was trimmed by 7 bases and the J gene end by 3 bases; junction bases not matched to a gene: 2.

This clonotype was seen a few times. The V and J genes are TRBV20-1 and TRBJ1-6; no firm D call. The CDR3 extends over 13 amino acids. V was shortened by 1 base and J by 7 bases, with 8 bases between the two germline ends. Germline CDR1 DFQATT, CDR2 SNEGSKA (reference sequence). Here the CDR3 DNA reads TGCAGTGCTAGAGCGGGCACAAATTCACCCCTCCACTTT. Protein product: CSARAGTNSPLHF.

This clonotype was observed at least ten times. The chain links TRBV5-1 to TRBJ1-1; 7 bases fit TRBD1. This CDR3 is 14 amino acids long. After removal of 3 bases from V and 4 bases from J, the junction contained 6 bases not matched to a gene. Per the germline V gene, CDR1 is SGHRS and CDR2 is YFSETQ. Written as DNA, the CDR3 is TGCGCCAGCAGCTCGTACAGGGGAGGCACTGAAGCTTTCTTT. Its protein is CASSSYRGGTEAFF.

The chain links TRBV9 to TRBJ2-1; 8 nucleotides align to TRBD2. V was clipped by 3 bases and J by 8 bases; unmatched bases: 13. CDR3 length equals 16 residues. CDR1 is SGDLS and CDR2 is YYNGEE in the germline V gene. The chain's CDR3 is CASSARSGGYRYEQFF. The CDR3 bases are TGTGCCAGCAGCGCCCGATCGGGAGGGTATCGGTATGAGCAGTTCTTC.